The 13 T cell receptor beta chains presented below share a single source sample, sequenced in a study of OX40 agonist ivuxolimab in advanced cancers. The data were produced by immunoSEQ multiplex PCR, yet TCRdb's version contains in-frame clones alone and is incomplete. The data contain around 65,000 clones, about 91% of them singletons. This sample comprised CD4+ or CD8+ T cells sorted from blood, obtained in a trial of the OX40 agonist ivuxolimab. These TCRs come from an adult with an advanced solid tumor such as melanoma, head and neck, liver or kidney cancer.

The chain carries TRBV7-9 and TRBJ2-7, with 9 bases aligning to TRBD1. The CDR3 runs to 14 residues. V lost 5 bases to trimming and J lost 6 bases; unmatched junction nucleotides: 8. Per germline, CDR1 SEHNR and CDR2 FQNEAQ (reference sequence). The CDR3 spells CASSRTDRGGEQYF. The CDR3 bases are TGTGCCAGCAGCCGCACGGACAGGGGAGGCGAGCAGTACTTC.

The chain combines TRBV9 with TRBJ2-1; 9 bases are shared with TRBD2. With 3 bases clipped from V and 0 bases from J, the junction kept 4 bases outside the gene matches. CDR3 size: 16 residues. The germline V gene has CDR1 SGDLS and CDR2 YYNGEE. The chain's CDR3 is CASSGRLADSYNEQFF. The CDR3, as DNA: TGTGCCAGCAGCGGCAGACTAGCGGACTCCTACAATGAGCAGTTCTTC.

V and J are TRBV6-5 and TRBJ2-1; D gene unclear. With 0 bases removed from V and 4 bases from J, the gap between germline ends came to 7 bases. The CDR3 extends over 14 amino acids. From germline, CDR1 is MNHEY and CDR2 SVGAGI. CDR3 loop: CASSYSPTYNEQFF. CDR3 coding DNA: TGTGCCAGCAGTTACTCGCCCACGTACAATGAGCAGTTCTTC.

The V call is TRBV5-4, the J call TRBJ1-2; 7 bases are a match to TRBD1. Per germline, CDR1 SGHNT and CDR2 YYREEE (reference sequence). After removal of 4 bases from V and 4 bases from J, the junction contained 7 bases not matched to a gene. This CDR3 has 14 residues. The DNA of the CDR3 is TGTGCCAGCAGCATCGGGACAGTGGGCTATGGCTACACCTTC. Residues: CASSIGTVGYGYTF.

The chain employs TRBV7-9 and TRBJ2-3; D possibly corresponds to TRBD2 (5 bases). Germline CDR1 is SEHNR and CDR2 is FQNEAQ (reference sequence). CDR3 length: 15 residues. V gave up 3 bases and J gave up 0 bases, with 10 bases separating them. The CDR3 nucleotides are TGTGCCAGCAGCTTGGACTCATCTAGCACAGATACGCAGTATTTT. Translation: CASSLDSSSTDTQYF.

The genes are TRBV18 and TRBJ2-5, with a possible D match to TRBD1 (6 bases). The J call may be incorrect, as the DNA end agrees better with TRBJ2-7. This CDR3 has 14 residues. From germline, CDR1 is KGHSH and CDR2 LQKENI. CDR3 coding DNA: TGTGCCAGCTCACCAGGCCAGGGGTCTTACGAGCAGTACTTC. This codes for CASSPGQGSYEQYF.

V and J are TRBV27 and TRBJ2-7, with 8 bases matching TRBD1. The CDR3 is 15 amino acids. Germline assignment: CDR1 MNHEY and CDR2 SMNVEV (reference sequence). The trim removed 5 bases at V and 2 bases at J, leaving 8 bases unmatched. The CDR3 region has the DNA TGTGCCAGCAGTGCAGGACAGGGCCCGACCTACGAGCAGTACTTC. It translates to CASSAGQGPTYEQYF.

CDR3 amino acids: CASSPETAGELFF. The CDR3 nucleotides read TGTGCCAGCAGCCCCGAGACGGCCGGGGAGCTGTTTTTT. This chain uses TRBV6-9 with TRBJ2-2, with unresolved D. The V gene lost 6 bases and the J gene lost 6 bases, with 11 bases spanning the gap. The germline gives CDR1 MNHGY, CDR2 SVAAGI. The CDR3 has 13 residues.

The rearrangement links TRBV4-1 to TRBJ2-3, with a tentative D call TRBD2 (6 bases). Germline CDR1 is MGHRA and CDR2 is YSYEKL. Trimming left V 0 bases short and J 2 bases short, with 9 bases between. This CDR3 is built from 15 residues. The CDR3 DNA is TGCGCCAGCAGCCAAGAGGGGAGGTTCACAGATACGCAGTATTTT. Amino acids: CASSQEGRFTDTQYF.

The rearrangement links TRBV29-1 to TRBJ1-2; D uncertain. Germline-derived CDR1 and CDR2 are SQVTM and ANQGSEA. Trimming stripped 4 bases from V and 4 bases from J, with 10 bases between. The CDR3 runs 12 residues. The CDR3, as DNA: TGCAGCGTTGCTGCCGGGATCTATGGCTACACCTTC. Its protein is CSVAAGIYGYTF.

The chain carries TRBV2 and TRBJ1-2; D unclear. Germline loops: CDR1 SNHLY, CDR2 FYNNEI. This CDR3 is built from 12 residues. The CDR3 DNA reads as TGTGCAACACCCAAAGCTAACTATGGCTACACCTTC. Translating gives CATPKANYGYTF.

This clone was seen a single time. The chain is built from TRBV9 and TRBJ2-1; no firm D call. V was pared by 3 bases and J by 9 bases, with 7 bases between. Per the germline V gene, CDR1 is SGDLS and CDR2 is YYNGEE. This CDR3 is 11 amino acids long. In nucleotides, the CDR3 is TGTGCCAGCAGCGCATACGGTGAGCAGTTCTTC. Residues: CASSAYGEQFF.

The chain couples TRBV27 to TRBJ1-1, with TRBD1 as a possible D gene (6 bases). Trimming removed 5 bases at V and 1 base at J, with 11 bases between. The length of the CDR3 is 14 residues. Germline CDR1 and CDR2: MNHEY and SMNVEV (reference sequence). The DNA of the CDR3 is TGTGCCAGCAGTACAGGGTTTACGAACACTGAAGCTTTCTTT. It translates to CASSTGFTNTEAFF.